The sequence of this T cell receptor (beta chain) was determined in a study of OX40 agonist ivuxolimab in advanced cancers. The V end was cut by 5 bases, the J end by 4 bases, with 12 bases between. The CDR3 length is 14 residues. The germline CDR1 and CDR2 sequences are LNHDA and SQIVND (reference sequence). Sequencing was performed with immunoSEQ multiplex PCR; in TCRdb, only in-frame clones are kept and a portion is missing. The table lists tens of thousands of clones, about 87% of them singletons, with about 1.8% in the top ten. The genes are TRBV19 and TRBJ1-3, with D maybe TRBD1 (6 bases). This receptor was identified in an adult with an advanced solid tumor such as melanoma, head and neck, liver or kidney cancer. The sequenced sample was CD4+ or CD8+ T cells sorted from blood, obtained in a trial of the OX40 agonist ivuxolimab. This CDR3 is CASSVQGSGNTIYF. Here the CDR3 DNA reads TGTGCCAGTAGTGTACAGGGATCCGGAAACACCATATATTTT. Combining the CDR3 with reference TRBV19 and TRBJ1-3 gives the whole variable domain DGGITQSPKYLFRKEGQNVTLSCEQNLNHDAMYWYRQDPGQGLRLIYYSQIVNDFQKGDIAEGYSVSREKKESFPLTVTSAQKNPTAFYLCASSVQGSGNTIYFGEGSWLTVV.